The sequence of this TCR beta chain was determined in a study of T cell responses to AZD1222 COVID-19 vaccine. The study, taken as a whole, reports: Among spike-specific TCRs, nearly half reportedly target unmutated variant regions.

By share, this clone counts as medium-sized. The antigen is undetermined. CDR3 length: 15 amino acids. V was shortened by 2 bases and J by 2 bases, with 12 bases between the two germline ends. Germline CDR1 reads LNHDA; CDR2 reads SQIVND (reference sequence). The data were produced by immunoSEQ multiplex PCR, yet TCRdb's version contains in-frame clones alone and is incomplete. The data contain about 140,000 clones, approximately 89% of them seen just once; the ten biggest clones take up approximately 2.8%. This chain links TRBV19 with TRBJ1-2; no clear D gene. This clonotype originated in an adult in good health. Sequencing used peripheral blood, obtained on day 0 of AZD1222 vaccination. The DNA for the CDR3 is TGTGCCAGTAGTATATCCCGGACGGGGAACTATGGCTACACCTTC. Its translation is CASSISRTGNYGYTF.